This is a list of T cell receptor beta chains from one sample in a study of CD4 T cells in relation to SARS-CoV-2 and coronaviruses. Only in-frame clones appear in the TCRdb table, and some are missing; sequencing was by immunoSEQ multiplex PCR. The table has approximately 59,000 clones, about 89% seen once. Sequenced: memory CD4+ T cells from PBMCs. Source of these receptors: a human donor in good health. Both conserved end residues are part of each CDR3.

v_gene | CDR3aa
TRBV4-1 | CASSQDGQSGYTF
TRBV6-2/TRBV6-3 | CASSPVRGRNSPLHF
TRBV19 | CASSISARTGAYEQYF
TRBV7-3 | CASSLGPGPNEKLFF
TRBV18 | CASSPGQGAHYGYTF
TRBV7-2 | CASSWDFYNEQFF
TRBV30 | CAWSDGIFNRGGSNQPQHF
TRBV28 | CASSLLMTGGDNEQFF
TRBV7-9 | CASSRGQGNTEAFF
TRBV5-6 | CASGLQGAADTQYF
TRBV19 | CASNTLLDQPQHF
TRBV5-1 | CASSLGAPTGELFF
TRBV5-4 | CASSPDRVDGYTF
TRBV3-1/TRBV3-2 | CASSQAHTDTQYF
TRBV6-5 | CASRRASQETQYF
TRBV5-6 | CASSLPATYEQYF
TRBV10-2 | CASSDLTGGKQFF
TRBV15 | CATSRDIGRVSSYEQYF
TRBV7-9 | CASSVPTSTDTQYF
TRBV7-2 | CASRGASLGTDTQYF
TRBV7-9 | CASSRSGPTLYEQYF
TRBV10-1 | CASSEPNTPYEQYF
TRBV15 | CATRGPAIDYGYTF
TRBV28 | CASYVNRGEKYGYTF
TRBV18 | CASSPRKSRNTGELFF
TRBV9 | CASSGTSLQETQYF
TRBV28 | CATSQGYLFYGYTF
TRBV30 | CAWREGGQETQYF
TRBV14 | CASSRAGRYYEQYF
TRBV14 | CASSQYGHTEAFF
TRBV29-1 | CSVAGTGINTF
TRBV30 | CAWSRSRETQYF
TRBV28 | CASSPGETEAFF
TRBV7-3 | CASSLTGTYNEQFF
TRBV19 | CASSRGMREHF
TRBV21-1 | CASSVRPPPQETQYF
TRBV19 | CASGPGGYEQYF
TRBV7-3 | CASSVSPYSTDTQYF
TRBV24-1 | CATSRLAGDTDTQYF
TRBV7-2 | CASSFSGRMSTIYF
TRBV19 | CASSTGSGTSGSRDTQYF
TRBV10-2 | CASRSGQGNSPLHF
TRBV28 | CASIQGGSLGNQPQHF
TRBV6-2/TRBV6-3 | CASSYGQFSTDTQYF
TRBV7-2 | CASSLIRGTEAFF
TRBV3-1/TRBV3-2 | CASGYRGGQPQHF
TRBV30 | CASTRPYYGYTF
TRBV3-1/TRBV3-2 | CASSQGLNIQYF
TRBV7-2 | CASSLAGGLSSYEQYF
TRBV7-2 | CASSFMRDRSYTF
TRBV18 | CASSPGGSEQFF
TRBV7-9 | CASSSDFYEQYF
TRBV9 | CASSGRLAGMREQFF
TRBV5-6 | CASSSGQSSYNEQFF
TRBV6-6 | CASSRPMSPLGKTNEKLFF
TRBV5-1 | CASSQPDSYEQYF
TRBV3-1/TRBV3-2 | CASSPSSRAYGYTF
TRBV6-5 | CASRPTGGTDTQYF